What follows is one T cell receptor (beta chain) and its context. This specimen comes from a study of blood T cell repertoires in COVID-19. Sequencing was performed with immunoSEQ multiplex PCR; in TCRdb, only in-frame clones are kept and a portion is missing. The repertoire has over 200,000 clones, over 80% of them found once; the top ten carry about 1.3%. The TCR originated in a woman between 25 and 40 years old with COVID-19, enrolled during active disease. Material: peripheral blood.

CDR3 in amino acids: CASSLTWDLAFSYNEQFF. The CDR3 DNA reads as TGTGCCAGCAGTCTCACTTGGGACTTAGCTTTCTCCTACAATGAGCAGTTCTTC. The J gene is TRBJ2-1, the V gene TRBV27, with D maybe TRBD2 (6 bases). Germline V lookup: CDR1 MNHEY, CDR2 SMNVEV (reference sequence). With 5 bases removed from V and 0 bases from J, the gap between germline ends came to 20 bases. This CDR3 is built from 18 residues.